This T cell receptor beta chain was identified during a study of blood T cell repertoires in COVID-19. About the study: The samples span acute and convalescent COVID-19 from the United States, Italy and Spain. PBMCs, B-cell-depleted T cells, or T cells provided the cDNA or gDNA that made up the material.

The CDR3 runs 14 residues. Trimming took off 2 bases at V and 8 bases at J, with 15 bases between the two ends. The germline V gene has CDR1 KGHSH and CDR2 LQKENI. In its sample, this clone was seen once. In the authors' workflow: Nucleated cell number was recorded as an estimate derived from reference gene primer amplification. Sequenced by immunoSEQ multiplex PCR; TCRdb stores in-frame clones only, minus some. From that table come the V and J calls and clone size; the DNA was used to work out D and trimming. The data contain about 90,000 clones, approximately 84% of them singletons. Sequences were obtained from peripheral blood. The rearrangement joins TRBV18 to TRBJ1-2, with D unclear. This TCR was sampled from an elderly man with active or convalescent COVID-19. DNA of the CDR3: TGTGCCAGCTCACCATCCGCAGGATCCGCCGGCTACACCTTC. It is translated as CASSPSAGSAGYTF.